Reported below is one T cell receptor (beta chain). From the PCR reads, TCRdb called clonotypes with MiXCR, one entry per CDR3 protein. The table shows about 84,000 distinct CDR3 sequences, with 45% to 65% occurring only once. This sample is drawn from a study of CDR3 diversity in severe acne. The TCR originated in a male donor in good health, without acne. The specimen was blood.

CDR3 region: CASSLRLGQETQYF. Here the CDR3 DNA reads TGTGCCAGCAGTTTAAGGCTAGGCCAAGAGACCCAGTACTTC. The V gene is TRBV12-3 or TRBV12-4, the J gene TRBJ2-5; D is undetermined. The length of the CDR3 is 14 residues. V was clipped by 2 bases and J by 1 base, with 8 bases between them.